This T cell receptor beta chain was sequenced in a study of blood T cells in healthy people across ages. Study-level points and caveats: Roughly linearly, TCR beta diversity per million T cells fell as age increased.

Together with a sample-barcoded 5' primer, a J-beta primer mix was included in a second PCR lasting roughly 6 to 12 cycles. Tagging of each cDNA molecule was performed by a template-switch adaptor with 12 random nucleotides. TCRdb re-called the 5' RACE reads with MiXCR, one entry per CDR3 protein. The sample includes fewer than 2 million distinct CDR3 sequences, about two fifths of them seen just once. Per germline, CDR1 SGHDT and CDR2 YYEEEE. Trimming removed 4 bases at V and 2 bases at J, with 13 bases between. CDR3 length: 15 amino acids. The sample holds a few counts of this clonotype. As yet, its antigen is unknown.

This clonotype was obtained from a human donor in good health. Sequenced material: blood. The V gene is TRBV5-6, the J gene TRBJ2-1; no definite D call. The CDR3 spells CASSPPLGTYNEQFF. In DNA, the CDR3 is TGTGCCAGCAGCCCCCCCTTAGGGACCTACAATGAGCAGTTCTTC.